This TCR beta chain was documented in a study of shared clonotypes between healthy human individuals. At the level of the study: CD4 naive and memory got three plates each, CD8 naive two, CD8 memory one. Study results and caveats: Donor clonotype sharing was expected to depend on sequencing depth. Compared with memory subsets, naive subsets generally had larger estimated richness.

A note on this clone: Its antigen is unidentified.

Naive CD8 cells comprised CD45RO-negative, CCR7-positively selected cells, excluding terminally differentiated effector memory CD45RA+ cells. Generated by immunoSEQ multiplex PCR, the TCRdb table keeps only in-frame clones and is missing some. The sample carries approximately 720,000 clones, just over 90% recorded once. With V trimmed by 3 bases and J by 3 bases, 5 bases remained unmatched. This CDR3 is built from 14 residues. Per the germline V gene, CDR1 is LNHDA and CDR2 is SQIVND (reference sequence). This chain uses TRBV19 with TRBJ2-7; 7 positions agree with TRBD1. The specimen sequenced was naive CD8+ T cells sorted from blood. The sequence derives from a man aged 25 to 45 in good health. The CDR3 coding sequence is TGTGCCAGTAGTATTGGGGACAGATACTACGAGCAGTACTTC. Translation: CASSIGDRYYEQYF.